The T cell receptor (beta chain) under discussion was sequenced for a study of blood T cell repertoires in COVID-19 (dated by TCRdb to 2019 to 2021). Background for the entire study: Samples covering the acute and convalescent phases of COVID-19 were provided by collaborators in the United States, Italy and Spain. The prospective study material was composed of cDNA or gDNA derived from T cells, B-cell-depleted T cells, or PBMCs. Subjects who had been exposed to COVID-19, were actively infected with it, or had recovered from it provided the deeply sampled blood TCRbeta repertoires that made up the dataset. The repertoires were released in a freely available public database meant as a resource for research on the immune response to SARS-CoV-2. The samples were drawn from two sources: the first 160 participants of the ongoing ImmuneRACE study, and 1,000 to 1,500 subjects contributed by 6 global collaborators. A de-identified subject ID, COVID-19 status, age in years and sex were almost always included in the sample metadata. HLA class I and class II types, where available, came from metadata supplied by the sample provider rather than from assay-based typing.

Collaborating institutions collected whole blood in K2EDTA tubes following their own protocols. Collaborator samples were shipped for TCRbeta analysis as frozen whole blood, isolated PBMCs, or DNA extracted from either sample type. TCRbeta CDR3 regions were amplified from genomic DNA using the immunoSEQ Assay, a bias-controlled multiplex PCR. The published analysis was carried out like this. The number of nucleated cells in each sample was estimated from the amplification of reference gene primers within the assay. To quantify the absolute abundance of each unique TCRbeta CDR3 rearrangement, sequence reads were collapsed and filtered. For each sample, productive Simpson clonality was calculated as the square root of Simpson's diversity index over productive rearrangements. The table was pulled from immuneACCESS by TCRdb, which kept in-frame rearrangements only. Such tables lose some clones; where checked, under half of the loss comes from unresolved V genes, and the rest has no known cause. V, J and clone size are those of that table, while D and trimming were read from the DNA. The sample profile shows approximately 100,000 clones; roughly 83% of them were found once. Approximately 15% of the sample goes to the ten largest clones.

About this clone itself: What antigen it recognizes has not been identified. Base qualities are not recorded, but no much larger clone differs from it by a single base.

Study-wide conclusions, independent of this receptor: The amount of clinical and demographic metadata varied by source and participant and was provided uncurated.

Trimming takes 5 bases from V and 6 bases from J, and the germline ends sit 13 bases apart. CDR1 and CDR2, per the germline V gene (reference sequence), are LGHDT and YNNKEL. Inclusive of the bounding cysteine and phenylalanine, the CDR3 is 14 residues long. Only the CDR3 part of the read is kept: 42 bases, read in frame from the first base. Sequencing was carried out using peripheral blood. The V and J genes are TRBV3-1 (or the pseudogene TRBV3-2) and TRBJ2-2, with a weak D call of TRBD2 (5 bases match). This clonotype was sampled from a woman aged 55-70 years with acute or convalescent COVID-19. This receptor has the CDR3 CASSGGTWAGELFF. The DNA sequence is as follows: TGTGCCAGCAGCGGAGGAACATGGGCCGGGGAGCTGTTTTTT.